The T cell receptor beta chain under discussion was sequenced for a study of T cells in Graves' hyperthyroidism and ophthalmopathy. Study-level information: Before any treatment, at initial diagnosis, peripheral blood was collected. Whole-study findings and limits: Separation of ophthalmopathy from stable hyperthyroidism was achieved by a 13 V-J model. Most clonotypes expanded in thyroid above 0.001 were likewise present in blood.

Patients were excluded because of uncontrolled infection, other autoimmune disease, pregnancy or lactation. The CDR3 is made up of 15 amino acids. V dropped 5 bases and J dropped 1 base, with 15 bases sitting between them. Germline lookup yields CDR1 SGDLS and CDR2 YYNGEE. This clonotype was found a few times. Its antigen is undetermined. It was RNA transcripts that yielded the amplified TCR beta CDR3 regions. When the TCR CDR3 underwent first-round RT-PCR, the HTBI primer set was used. TCRdb reprocessed the multiplex PCR reads with MiXCR, giving one entry per CDR3 protein. The sample contains hundreds of thousands of distinct CDR3 sequences, around 16% of which appear only once.

Sample: blood. This clonotype was obtained from a woman between 40 and 50 years old with Graves' ophthalmopathy. The genes are TRBV9 and TRBJ1-1; no definite D call. The CDR3 nucleotides are TGTGCCAGCAGGGAGGGTGACGATAGGAACACTGAAGCTTTCTTT. Translating gives CASREGDDRNTEAFF.